This TCR beta chain appears in the sequencing data of a study of cytomegalovirus exposure and HLA in healthy donors. Study overall: Both the 120 validation repertoires and the 666 first-cohort repertoires used the same platform, as reported by a later analysis.

Study findings and constraints: According to a subsequent analysis, TCR clusters identified in the first cohort showed a tendency to co-occur across the approximately 120 validation repertoires. Altogether, 150 to 200 TCR beta chains were recorded as cytomegalovirus-associated.

The data were produced by immunoSEQ multiplex PCR, yet TCRdb's version contains in-frame clones alone and is incomplete. The data show about 170,000 clones, approximately 96% seen once. CDR3 length: 15 amino acids. Losses at the gene ends were 5 bases for V and 3 bases for J; bases not matched to a gene: 10. Germline V gene data show CDR1 as MNHEY and CDR2 as SVGAGI. This clone was seen once. The antigen is unknown. The rearrangement joins TRBV6-5 to TRBJ2-7, with TRBD2 identical over 7 bases. The specimen was PBMCs. This receptor was obtained from a woman under 30 in good health and CMV-seronegative. CDR3 loop: CASSIRGVSNYEQYF. For the CDR3, the DNA is TGTGCCAGCAGTATCCGGGGGGTTTCTAACTACGAGCAGTACTTC.